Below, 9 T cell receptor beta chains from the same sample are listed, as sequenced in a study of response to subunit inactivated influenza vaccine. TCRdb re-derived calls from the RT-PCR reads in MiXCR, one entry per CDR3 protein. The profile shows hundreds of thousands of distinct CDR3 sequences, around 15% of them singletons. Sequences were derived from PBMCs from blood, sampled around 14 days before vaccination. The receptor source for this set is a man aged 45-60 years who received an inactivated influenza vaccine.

The CDR3 is CASSYGRLAGRRTYEQYF. The DNA for the CDR3 is TGTGCCAGCAGTTACGGTCGTCTAGCGGGGAGACGAACCTACGAGCAGTACTTC. The chain is built from TRBV6-5 and TRBJ2-7; 9 bases align to TRBD2. Germline V CDR1 and CDR2: MNHEY, SVGAGI. The CDR3 is made up of 18 amino acids. The V gene end was trimmed by 2 bases and the J gene end by 2 bases; junction bases not matched to a gene: 13.

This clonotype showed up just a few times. The CDR3 nucleotides are TGTGCCAGCAGCTTATTTTCCAGGGATGAGCAGTTCTTC. Amino acid sequence: CASSLFSRDEQFF. J is TRBJ2-1 and V is TRBV7-9, with a weak D call TRBD1 (5 bases). Trimming took off 2 bases at V and 8 bases at J, with 10 bases between the two ends. Germline loops: CDR1 SEHNR, CDR2 FQNEAQ (reference sequence). The CDR3 length is 13 residues. Full variable domain (outside the CDR3, taken from reference TRBV7-9 and TRBJ2-1): DTGVSQNPRHKITKRGQNVTFRCDPISEHNRLYWYRQTLGQGPEFLTYFQNEAQLEKSRLLSDRFSAERPKGSFSTLEIQRTEQGDSAMYLCASSLFSRDEQFFGPGTRLTVL.

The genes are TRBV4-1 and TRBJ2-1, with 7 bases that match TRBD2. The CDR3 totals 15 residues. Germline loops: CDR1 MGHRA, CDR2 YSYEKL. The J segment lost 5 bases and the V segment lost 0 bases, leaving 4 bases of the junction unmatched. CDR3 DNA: TGCGCCAGCAGCCAAGAGGGACTAACAAACAATGAGCAGTTCTTC. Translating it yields CASSQEGLTNNEQFF.

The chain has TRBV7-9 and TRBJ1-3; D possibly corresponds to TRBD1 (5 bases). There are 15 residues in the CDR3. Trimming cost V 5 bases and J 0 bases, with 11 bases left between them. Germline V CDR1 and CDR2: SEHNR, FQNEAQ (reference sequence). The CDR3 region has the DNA TGTGCCAGCAGCCCAAGGGGATACTCTGGAAACACCATATATTTT. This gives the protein CASSPRGYSGNTIYF.

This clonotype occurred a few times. The CDR3 bases are TGCGCCAGCAGCTTGGAAGTCGGGACTCGAGAGACCCAGTACTTC. It yields the protein CASSLEVGTRETQYF. The chain is built from TRBV5-1 and TRBJ2-5; weak D call: TRBD2 (6 bases). This CDR3 is 15 amino acids long. V was shortened by 0 bases and J by 4 bases, with 13 bases between the two germline ends. Germline loops: CDR1 SGHRS, CDR2 YFSETQ.

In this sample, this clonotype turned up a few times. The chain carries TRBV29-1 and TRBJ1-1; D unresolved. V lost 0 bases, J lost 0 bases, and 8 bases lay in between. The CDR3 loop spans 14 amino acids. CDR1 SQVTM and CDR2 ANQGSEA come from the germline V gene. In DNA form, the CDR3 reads TGCAGCGTTGAAGAGGCCGCCGTGAACACTGAAGCTTTCTTT. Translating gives CSVEEAAVNTEAFF.

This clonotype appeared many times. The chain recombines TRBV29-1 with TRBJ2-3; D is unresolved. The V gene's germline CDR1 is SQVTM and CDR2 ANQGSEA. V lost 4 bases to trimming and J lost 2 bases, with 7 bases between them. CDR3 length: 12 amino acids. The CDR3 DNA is TGCAGCGTTGGGACGGCCACAGATACGCAGTATTTT. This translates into CSVGTATDTQYF.

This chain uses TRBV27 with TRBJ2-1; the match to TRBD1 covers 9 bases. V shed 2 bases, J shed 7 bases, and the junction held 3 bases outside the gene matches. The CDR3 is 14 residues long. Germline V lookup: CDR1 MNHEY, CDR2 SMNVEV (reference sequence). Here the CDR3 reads CASSLGTGTNEQFF. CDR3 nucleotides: TGTGCCAGCAGTTTAGGGACAGGGACGAATGAGCAGTTCTTC.

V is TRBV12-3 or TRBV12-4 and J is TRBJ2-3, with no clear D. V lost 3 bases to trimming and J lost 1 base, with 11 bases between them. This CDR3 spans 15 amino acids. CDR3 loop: CASSLSPLGTDTQYF. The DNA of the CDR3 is TGTGCCAGCAGTTTGAGCCCTTTGGGCACAGATACGCAGTATTTT.